The clone carrying this TCR beta chain has a handful of counts. As yet, its antigen is unknown. V was pared by 10 bases and J by 6 bases, with 16 bases of the junction left unmatched. The CDR3 has 15 amino acids. The germline V gene encodes CDR1 LNHDA and CDR2 SQIVND (reference sequence). The data stem from a study of beta chain features in type 1 diabetes. cDNA synthesis used the whole RNA isolate, giving expressed TCRB sequences. Read counts averaged around 4 million for samples of naive, central memory and regulatory T cells. Sequencing was performed with immunoSEQ multiplex PCR; in TCRdb, only in-frame clones are kept and a portion is missing. Of hundreds of thousands of clones in the sample, roughly 11% are singletons; the top ten hold over 0.035%. Study-wide results and caveats: Shorter TCRB CDR3s, moderately but significantly so, were found in Type 1 diabetes patients in all four CD4+ subsets. The study found fewer insertions and more deletions at VDJ junctions in type 1 diabetes patients.

Sequenced input: naive CD4+ T cells from blood. V is TRBV19 and J is TRBJ2-7, with 9 bases matching TRBD1. This TCR came from a young woman in good health. CDR3: CATSPRDRALSEQYF. The CDR3 DNA sequence: TGTGCCACCAGTCCCCGGGACAGGGCCCTCAGCGAGCAGTACTTC.